These 10 T cell receptor beta chains share one sample of origin, sequenced in a study of T cells in Graves' hyperthyroidism and ophthalmopathy. RNA transcripts served as the template for amplifying TCR beta CDR3 regions. Researchers ran a first-round RT-PCR on the TCR CDR3 using the HTBI primer set. Each CDR3 protein is one row after TCRdb ran MiXCR on the multiplex PCR reads. The sample includes about 210,000 distinct CDR3 sequences, roughly 15% seen only once; the top ten take under 65%. The specimen sequenced was blood. Every receptor here comes from a man aged 45-60 years with Graves' hyperthyroidism.

This clonotype was counted at least ten times. The rearrangement uses TRBV24-1 and TRBJ2-1; D possibly corresponds to TRBD1 (5 bases). V was trimmed by 5 bases and J by 0 bases, leaving 10 bases between them. Germline V gives CDR1 KGHDR, CDR2 SFDVKD. The CDR3 is 15 residues long. CDR3 protein: CATSGGLSSYNEQFF. The CDR3, as DNA: TGTGCCACCAGTGGGGGCTTGAGCTCCTACAATGAGCAGTTCTTC.

This clonotype was observed a handful of times. This chain connects TRBV30 to TRBJ2-1, with D possibly being TRBD2 (5 bases). The CDR3 is 16 amino acids. CDR1 and CDR2 (germline): GTSNPN, SVGIG (reference sequence). V gave up 2 bases and J gave up 5 bases, with 19 bases separating them. The CDR3 loop is CAWSRTRRGPNNEQFF. Here the CDR3 DNA reads TGTGCCTGGAGTCGTACCCGCCGCGGGCCAAACAATGAGCAGTTCTTC.

This clonotype came up a few times. The rearrangement uses TRBV7-2 and TRBJ2-1; D unresolved. V shed 2 bases and J shed 5 bases, with 7 bases lying between them. The CDR3 is 13 residues long. Germline loops: CDR1 SGHTA, CDR2 FQGNSA. The CDR3 sequence is CASSLLGDNEQFF. The CDR3 region has the DNA TGTGCCAGCAGCTTACTGGGCGACAATGAGCAGTTCTTC.

This clonotype was seen ten or more times. The chain couples TRBV15 to TRBJ2-3; D is possibly TRBD2 (6 bases). There are 11 residues in the CDR3. V was cut by 6 bases and J by 11 bases, with 12 bases left in between. Germline CDR1 and CDR2: LNHNV and YYDKDF (reference sequence). In DNA, the CDR3 is TGTGCCACCAGGTCGGGCGGGGAGCAGTATTTT. Encoded protein: CATRSGGEQYF.

The rearrangement links TRBV4-2 to TRBJ2-6, with 7 bases matching TRBD2. The CDR3 is made up of 17 amino acids. Germline CDR1 and CDR2: LGHNA and YNFKEQ. V lost 4 bases, J lost 0 bases, and 6 bases stayed unmatched. The DNA for the CDR3 is TGTGCCAGCAGCCCGGGACTACACTCCTCTGGGGCCAACGTCCTGACTTTC. This sequence encodes CASSPGLHSSGANVLTF.

This clonotype was seen once. The junction does not match germline at one end; this may be a read error. The chain uses TRBV20-1 and TRBJ1-5; no definite D call. The length of the CDR3 is 14 residues. Germline V CDR1 and CDR2: DFQATT, SNEGSKA (reference sequence). CDR3 coding DNA: TGCAGTGCTAGAGATCCACAAAGCAATCAGCCCCGGCATTTT. Translation gives CSARDPQSNQPRHF.

The V gene is TRBV20-1, the J gene TRBJ2-2, with TRBD2 identical over 13 bases. Germline V gene lookup returns CDR1 DFQATT and CDR2 SNEGSKA (reference sequence). Trimming cost V 4 bases and J 6 bases; bases outside gene matches: 8. The CDR3 runs 16 residues. This chain's CDR3 is CSAKQGTSGKAGELFF. The CDR3 coding sequence is TGCAGTGCTAAACAAGGGACTAGCGGGAAGGCCGGGGAGCTGTTTTTT.

This clonotype has at least ten counts. Here the CDR3 DNA reads TGTGCCAGCAGGGAAACTTCCAACACTGAAGCTTTCTTT. It translates to CASRETSNTEAFF. The chain employs TRBV2 and TRBJ1-1; D gene ambiguous. V gave up 6 bases and J gave up 2 bases, with 10 bases separating them. This CDR3 has 13 residues. CDR1 is SNHLY and CDR2 is FYNNEI in the germline V gene.

This clonotype was detected a few times. The J gene is TRBJ2-1, the V gene TRBV19; D remains unclear. The CDR3 contains 13 residues. Germline V gene sequence: CDR1 LNHDA, CDR2 SQIVND (reference sequence). V lost 3 bases and J lost 5, with 8 bases in between. CDR3 nucleotides: TGTGCCAGTAGTATTGCGACCCACAATGAGCAGTTCTTC. Residues: CASSIATHNEQFF. Complete variable domain (other parts from reference TRBV19 and TRBJ2-1): DGGITQSPKYLFRKEGQNVTLSCEQNLNHDAMYWYRQDPGQGLRLIYYSQIVNDFQKGDIAEGYSVSREKKESFPLTVTSAQKNPTAFYLCASSIATHNEQFFGPGTRLTVL.

This clonotype was seen a handful of times. This chain joins TRBV5-8 and TRBJ2-5; D remains unclear. CDR1 and CDR2 (germline): SGHTS, YDEGEE. Trimming removed 2 bases at V and 5 bases at J, with 13 bases between. The CDR3 has 14 amino acids. CDR3 coding DNA: TGTGCCAGCAGCTTTATATCCACCCCGGAGACCCAGTACTTC. Protein sequence: CASSFISTPETQYF.